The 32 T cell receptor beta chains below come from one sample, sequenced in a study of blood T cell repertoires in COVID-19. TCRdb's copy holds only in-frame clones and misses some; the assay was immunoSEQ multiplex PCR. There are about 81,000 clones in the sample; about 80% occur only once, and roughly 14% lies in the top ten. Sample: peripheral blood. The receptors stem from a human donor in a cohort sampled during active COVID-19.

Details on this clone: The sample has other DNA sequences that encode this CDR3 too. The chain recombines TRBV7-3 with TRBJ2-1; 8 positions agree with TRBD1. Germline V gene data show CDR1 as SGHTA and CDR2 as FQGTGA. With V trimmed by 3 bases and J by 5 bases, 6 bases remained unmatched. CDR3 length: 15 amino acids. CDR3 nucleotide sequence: TGTGCCAGCAGCTTTGACAGGGGACCCCACAATGAGCAGTTCTTC. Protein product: CASSFDRGPHNEQFF.

CDR3 DNA: TGTGCCAGCAGACAGCTTAGCTACGAGCAGTACTTC. Residues: CASRQLSYEQYF. This chain joins TRBV2 and TRBJ2-7, with D unresolved. This CDR3 has 12 amino acids. CDR1 is SNHLY and CDR2 is FYNNEI in the germline V gene. Trimming shortened V by 6 bases and J by 3 bases, and 9 bases separated the two germline ends.

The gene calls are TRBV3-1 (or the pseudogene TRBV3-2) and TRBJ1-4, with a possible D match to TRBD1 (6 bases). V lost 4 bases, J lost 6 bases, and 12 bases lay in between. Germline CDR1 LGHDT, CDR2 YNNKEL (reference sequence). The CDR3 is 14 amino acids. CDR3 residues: CASSRQAYDEKLFF. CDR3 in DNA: TGTGCCAGCAGCCGACAGGCTTATGATGAAAAACTGTTTTTT.

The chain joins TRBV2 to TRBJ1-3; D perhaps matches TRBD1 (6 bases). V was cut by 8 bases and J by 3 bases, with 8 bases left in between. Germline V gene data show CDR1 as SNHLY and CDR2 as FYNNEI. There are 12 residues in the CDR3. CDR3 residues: CASGQSGNTIYF. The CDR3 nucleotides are TGTGCCAGCGGACAGAGTGGAAACACCATATATTTT. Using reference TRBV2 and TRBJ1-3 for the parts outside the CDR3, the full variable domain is EPEVTQTPSHQVTQMGQEVILRCVPISNHLYFYWYRQILGQKVEFLVSFYNNEISEKSEIFDDQFSVERPDGSNFTLKIRSTKLEDSAMYFCASGQSGNTIYFGEGSWLTVV.

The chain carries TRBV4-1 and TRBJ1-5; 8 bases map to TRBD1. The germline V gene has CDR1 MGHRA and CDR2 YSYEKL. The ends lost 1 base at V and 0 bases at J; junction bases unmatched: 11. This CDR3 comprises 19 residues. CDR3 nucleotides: TGCGCCAGCAGCCAAGGGGGGGGACAGGACTCCCTTAGCAATCAGCCCCAGCATTTT. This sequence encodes CASSQGGGQDSLSNQPQHF.

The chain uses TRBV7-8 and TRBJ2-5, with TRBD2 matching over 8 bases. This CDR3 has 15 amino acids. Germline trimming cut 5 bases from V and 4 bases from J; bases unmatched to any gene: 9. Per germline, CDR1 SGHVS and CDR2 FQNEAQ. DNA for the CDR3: TGTGCCAGCAGCGGTAGAGGGGGGACTAGAGAGACCCAGTACTTC. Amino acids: CASSGRGGTRETQYF. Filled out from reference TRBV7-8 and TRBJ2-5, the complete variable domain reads GAGVSQSPRYKVAKRGQDVALRCDPISGHVSLFWYQQALGQGPEFLTYFQNEAQLDKSGLPSDRFFAERPEGSVSTLKIQRTQQEDSAVYLCASSGRGGTRETQYFGPGTRLLVL.

CDR3 sequence: CASSNAGSSYNSPLHF. The CDR3 region has the DNA TGTGCCAGCAGTAATGCGGGGAGCTCCTATAATTCACCCCTCCACTTT. The chain employs TRBV27 and TRBJ1-6; D remains unclear. Germline lookup yields CDR1 MNHEY and CDR2 SMNVEV (reference sequence). Between the trimmed V and J ends, which lost 5 bases and 0 bases, there was a span of 11 bases. CDR3 length: 16 residues.

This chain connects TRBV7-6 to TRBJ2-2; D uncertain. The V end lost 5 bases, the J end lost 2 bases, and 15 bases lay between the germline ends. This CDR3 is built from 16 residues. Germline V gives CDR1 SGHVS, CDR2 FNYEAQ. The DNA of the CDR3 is TGTGCCAGCAGCGCGAACTTCAAACTAAACACCGGGGAGCTGTTTTTT. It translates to CASSANFKLNTGELFF.

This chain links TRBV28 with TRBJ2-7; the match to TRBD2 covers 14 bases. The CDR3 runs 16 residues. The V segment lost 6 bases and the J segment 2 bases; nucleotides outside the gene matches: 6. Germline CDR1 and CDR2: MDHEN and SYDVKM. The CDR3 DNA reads TGTGCCAGCAGAAACGCGGGACTAGCGGGGGCCTACGAGCAGTACTTC. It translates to CASRNAGLAGAYEQYF.

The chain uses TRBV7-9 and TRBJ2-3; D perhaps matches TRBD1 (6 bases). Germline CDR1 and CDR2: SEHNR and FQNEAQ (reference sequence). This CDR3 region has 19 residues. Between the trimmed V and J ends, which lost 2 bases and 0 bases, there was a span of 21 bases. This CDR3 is CASSLSRQVSLGSTDTQYF. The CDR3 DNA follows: TGTGCCAGCAGCTTATCGCGACAGGTTTCATTGGGAAGCACAGATACGCAGTATTTT.

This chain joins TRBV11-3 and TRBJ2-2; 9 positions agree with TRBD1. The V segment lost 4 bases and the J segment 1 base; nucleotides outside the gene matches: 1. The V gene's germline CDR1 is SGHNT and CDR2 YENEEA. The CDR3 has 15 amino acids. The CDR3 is CASSSDRGNTGELFF. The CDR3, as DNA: TGTGCCAGCAGCTCGGACAGGGGGAACACCGGGGAGCTGTTTTTT. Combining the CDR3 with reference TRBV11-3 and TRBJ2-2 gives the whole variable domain EAGVVQSPRYKIIEKKQPVAFWCNPISGHNTLYWYLQNLGQGPELLIRYENEEAVDDSQLPKDRFSAERLKGVDSTLKIQPAELGDSAVYLCASSSDRGNTGELFFGEGSRLTVL.

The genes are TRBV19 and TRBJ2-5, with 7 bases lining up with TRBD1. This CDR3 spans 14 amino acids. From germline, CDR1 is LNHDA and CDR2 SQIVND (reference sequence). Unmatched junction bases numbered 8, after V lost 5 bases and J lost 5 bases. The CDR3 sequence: CASSPRQGRETQYF. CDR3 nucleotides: TGTGCCAGTAGTCCACGACAGGGTCGGGAGACCCAGTACTTC. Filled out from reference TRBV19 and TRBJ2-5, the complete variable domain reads DGGITQSPKYLFRKEGQNVTLSCEQNLNHDAMYWYRQDPGQGLRLIYYSQIVNDFQKGDIAEGYSVSREKKESFPLTVTSAQKNPTAFYLCASSPRQGRETQYFGPGTRLLVL.

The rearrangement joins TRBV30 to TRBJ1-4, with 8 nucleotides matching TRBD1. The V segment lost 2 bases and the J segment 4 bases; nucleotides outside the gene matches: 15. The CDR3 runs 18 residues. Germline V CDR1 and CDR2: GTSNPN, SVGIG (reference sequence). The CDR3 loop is CAWSRDRGSGPVNEKLFF. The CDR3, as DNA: TGTGCCTGGAGTCGAGACAGGGGCTCAGGGCCTGTTAATGAAAAACTGTTTTTT.

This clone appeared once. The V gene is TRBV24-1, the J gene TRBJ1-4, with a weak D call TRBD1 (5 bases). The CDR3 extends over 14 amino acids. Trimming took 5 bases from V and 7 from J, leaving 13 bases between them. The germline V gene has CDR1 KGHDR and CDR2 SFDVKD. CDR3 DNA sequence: TGTGCCACCAGTGGAGTCCCTGGGGCTGAAAAACTGTTTTTT. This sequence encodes CATSGVPGAEKLFF.

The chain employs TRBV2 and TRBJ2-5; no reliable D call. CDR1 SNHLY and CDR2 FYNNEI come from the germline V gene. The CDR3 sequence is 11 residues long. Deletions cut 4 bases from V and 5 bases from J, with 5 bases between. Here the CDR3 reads CASSARETQYF. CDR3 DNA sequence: TGTGCCAGCAGTGCTAGGGAGACCCAGTACTTC.

CDR3 sequence: CASSFQGPNTEAFF. The CDR3 DNA reads TGTGCCAGCAGTTTTCAGGGCCCCAACACTGAAGCTTTCTTT. The chain recombines TRBV27 with TRBJ1-1, with D tentatively TRBD1 (5 bases). Germline V gene lookup returns CDR1 MNHEY and CDR2 SMNVEV (reference sequence). V gave up 3 bases and J gave up 2 bases, with 10 bases separating them. This CDR3 has 14 amino acids.

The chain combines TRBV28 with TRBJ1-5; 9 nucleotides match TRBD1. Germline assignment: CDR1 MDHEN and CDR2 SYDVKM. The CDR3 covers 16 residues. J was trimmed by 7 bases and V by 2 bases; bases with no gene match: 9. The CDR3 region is CASSLGTGRGEQPQHF. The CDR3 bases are TGTGCCAGCAGTTTAGGGACAGGGCGCGGGGAGCAGCCCCAGCATTTT.

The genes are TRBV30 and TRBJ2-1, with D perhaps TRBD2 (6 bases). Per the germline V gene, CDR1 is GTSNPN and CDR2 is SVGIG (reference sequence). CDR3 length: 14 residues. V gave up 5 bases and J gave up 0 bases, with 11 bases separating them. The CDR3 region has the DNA TGTGCCTGGCGGGGGAAAAGCTCCTACAATGAGCAGTTCTTC. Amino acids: CAWRGKSSYNEQFF.

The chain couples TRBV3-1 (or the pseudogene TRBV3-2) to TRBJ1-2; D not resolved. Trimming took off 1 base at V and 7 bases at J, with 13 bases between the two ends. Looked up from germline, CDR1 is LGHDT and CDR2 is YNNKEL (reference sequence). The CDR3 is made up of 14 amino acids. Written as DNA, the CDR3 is TGTGCCAGCAGCCAAGGTCTCCAACCGGGTGGCTACACCTTC. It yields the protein CASSQGLQPGGYTF.

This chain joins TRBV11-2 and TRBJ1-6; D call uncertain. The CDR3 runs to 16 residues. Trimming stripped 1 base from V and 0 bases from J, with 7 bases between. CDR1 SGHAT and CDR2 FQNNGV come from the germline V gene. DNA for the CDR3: TGTGCCAGCAGCTTAGGCCCGAGCTCCTATAATTCACCCCTCCACTTT. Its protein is CASSLGPSSYNSPLHF.

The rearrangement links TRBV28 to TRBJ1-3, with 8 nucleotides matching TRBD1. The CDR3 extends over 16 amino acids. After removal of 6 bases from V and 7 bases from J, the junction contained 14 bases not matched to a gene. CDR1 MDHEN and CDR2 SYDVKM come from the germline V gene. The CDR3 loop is CASRPIGAGGKNTIYF. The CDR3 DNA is TGTGCCAGCAGGCCTATAGGGGCAGGGGGCAAGAACACCATATATTTT. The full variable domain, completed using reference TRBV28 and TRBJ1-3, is DVKVTQSSRYLVKRTGEKVFLECVQDMDHENMFWYRQDPGLGLRLIYFSYDVKMKEKGDIPEGYSVSREKKERFSLILESASTNQTSMYLCASRPIGAGGKNTIYFGEGSWLTVV.

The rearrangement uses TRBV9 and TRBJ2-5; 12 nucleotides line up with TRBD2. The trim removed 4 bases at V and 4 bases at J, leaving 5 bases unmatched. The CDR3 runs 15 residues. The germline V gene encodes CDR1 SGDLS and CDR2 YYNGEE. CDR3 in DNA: TGTGCCAGCAGCCCTAGCGGGGGGGCGGCAGAGACCCAGTACTTC. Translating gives CASSPSGGAAETQYF.

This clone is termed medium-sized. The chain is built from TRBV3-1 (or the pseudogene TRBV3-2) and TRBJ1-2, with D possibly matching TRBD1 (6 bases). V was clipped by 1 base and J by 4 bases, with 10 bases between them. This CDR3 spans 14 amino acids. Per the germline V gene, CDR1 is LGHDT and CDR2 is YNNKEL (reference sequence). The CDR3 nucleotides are TGTGCCAGCAGCCAAGTGAGGGGGAGCTATGGCTACACCTTC. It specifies CASSQVRGSYGYTF.

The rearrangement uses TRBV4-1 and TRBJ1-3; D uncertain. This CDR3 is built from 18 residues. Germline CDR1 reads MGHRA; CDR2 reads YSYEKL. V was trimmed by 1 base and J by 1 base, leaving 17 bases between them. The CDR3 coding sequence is TGCGCCAGCAGCCAAGTCGTAATTGTGTCCTTGTCTGGAAACACCATATATTTT. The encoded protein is CASSQVVIVSLSGNTIYF.

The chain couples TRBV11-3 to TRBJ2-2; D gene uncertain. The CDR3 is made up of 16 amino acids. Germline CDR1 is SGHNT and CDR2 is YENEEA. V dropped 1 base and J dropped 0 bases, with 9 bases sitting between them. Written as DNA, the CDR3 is TGTGCCAGCAGCTTAGGATACGGTCCGAACACCGGGGAGCTGTTTTTT. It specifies CASSLGYGPNTGELFF.

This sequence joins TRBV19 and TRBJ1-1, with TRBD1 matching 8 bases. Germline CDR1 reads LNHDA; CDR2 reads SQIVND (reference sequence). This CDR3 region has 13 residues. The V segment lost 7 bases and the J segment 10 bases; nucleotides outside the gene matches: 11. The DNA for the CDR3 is TGTGCCAGTAACAACTATGGGACAGGTGGAGCTTTCTTT. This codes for CASNNYGTGGAFF.

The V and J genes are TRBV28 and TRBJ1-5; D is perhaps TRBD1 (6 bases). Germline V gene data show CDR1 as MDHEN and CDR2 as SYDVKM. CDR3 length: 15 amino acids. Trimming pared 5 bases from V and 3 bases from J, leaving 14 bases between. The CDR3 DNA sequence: TGTGCCAGCAGTCAAATACAGGGTATCAATCAGCCCCAGCATTTT. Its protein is CASSQIQGINQPQHF.

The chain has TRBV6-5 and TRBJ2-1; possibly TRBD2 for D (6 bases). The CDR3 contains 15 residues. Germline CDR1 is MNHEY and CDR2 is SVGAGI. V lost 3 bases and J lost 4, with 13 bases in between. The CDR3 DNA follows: TGTGCCAGCAGTTATGGAGCCGGGACTTACAATGAGCAGTTCTTC. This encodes CASSYGAGTYNEQFF.

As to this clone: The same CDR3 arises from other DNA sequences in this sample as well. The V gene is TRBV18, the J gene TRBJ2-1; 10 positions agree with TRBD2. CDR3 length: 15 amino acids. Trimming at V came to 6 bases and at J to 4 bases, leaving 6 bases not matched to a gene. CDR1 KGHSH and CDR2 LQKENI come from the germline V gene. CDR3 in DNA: TGTGCCAGCTCGCCAGCGGGGGGGCCGTACAATGAGCAGTTCTTC. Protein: CASSPAGGPYNEQFF. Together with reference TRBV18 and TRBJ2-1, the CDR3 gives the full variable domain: NAGVMQNPRHLVRRRGQEARLRCSPMKGHSHVYWYRQLPEEGLKFMVYLQKENIIDESGMPKERFSAEFPKEGPSILRIQQVVRGDSAAYFCASSPAGGPYNEQFFGPGTRLTVL.

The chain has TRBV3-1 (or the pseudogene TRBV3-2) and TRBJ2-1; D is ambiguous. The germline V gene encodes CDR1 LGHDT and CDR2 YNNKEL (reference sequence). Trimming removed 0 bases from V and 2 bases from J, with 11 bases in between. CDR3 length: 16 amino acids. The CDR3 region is CASSQDLRSTYNEQFF. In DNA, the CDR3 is TGTGCCAGCAGCCAAGATCTCAGGTCGACCTACAATGAGCAGTTCTTC.

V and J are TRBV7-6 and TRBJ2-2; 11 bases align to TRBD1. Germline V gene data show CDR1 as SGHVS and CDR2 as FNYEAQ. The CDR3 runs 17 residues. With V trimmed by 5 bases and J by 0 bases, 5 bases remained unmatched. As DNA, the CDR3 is TGTGCCAGCAGCCCCCGGGGACAGGGGGCGAACACCGGGGAGCTGTTTTTT. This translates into CASSPRGQGANTGELFF.

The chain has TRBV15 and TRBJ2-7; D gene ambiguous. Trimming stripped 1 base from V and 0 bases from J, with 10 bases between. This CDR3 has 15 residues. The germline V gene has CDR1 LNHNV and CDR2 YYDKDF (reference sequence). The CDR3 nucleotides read TGTGCCACCAGCAGAGGACAAAGCAACTCCTACGAGCAGTACTTC. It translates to CATSRGQSNSYEQYF.